The sequence of this TCR beta chain was determined in a study of T-cell memory formation after mild COVID-19. About the research overall: Among the donors, TCR clusters were largely specific to each donor. Findings of the study overall: Pre-infection memory held some responding clones, suggesting pre-existing cross-reactive T cells responded. The CD4+ clones that contracted clustered mainly within CM and EM, and the CD8+ clones concentrated in EMRA. Clones shrinking from day 15 to 85 showed even CD4/CD8 mixes; later expanders tilted CD4+.

On this clonotype itself: Its antigen is undetermined.

TCRdb reprocessed the 5' RACE reads via MiXCR and lists one record per CDR3 protein. The profile covers about 210,000 distinct CDR3 sequences, with around 25% appearing a single time and about an eighth taken by the ten largest. V dropped 4 bases and J dropped 1 base, with 8 bases sitting between them. The germline V gene has CDR1 SGHRS and CDR2 YFSETQ. This CDR3 has 13 amino acids. The source material was PBMCs or a T cell subset sorted from them (not recorded which). V and J are TRBV5-1 and TRBJ2-5, with D unresolved. The receptor was derived from an adult woman who had mild COVID-19 (a few samples of this study predate the infection). Cell type and time point are not known. In nucleotides, the CDR3 is TGCGCCAGCAGCGAACTACGCCAAGAGACCCAGTACTTC. It translates to CASSELRQETQYF.